These 14 T cell receptor beta chains were sequenced from one sample in a study of CXCR3-negative and CXCR3-positive naive CD8 T cells. Regarding the study as a whole: The TRB CDR3s that CXCR3-positive naive cells carried were more hydrophobic than those of CXCR3-negative naive cells.

Each TRB cDNA library was prepared by 5' RACE (with UMI labels). TCRdb reprocessed the 5' RACE reads and reports one entry per CDR3 protein, with no DNA. The sample is made up of 100,000 or so distinct CDR3 sequences, and the top ten hold approximately 0.38% of it. These receptors are not linked to any known antigen. The specimen was naive CXCR3+ CD8+ T cells from blood. The subset was: CD45RO-CCR7+CD27+CD95- naive CD8+ T cells expressing CXCR3 (TNR3+). The receptors here all came from a human donor in good health. Some clones in this sample may be carry-over from other donors' samples.

This sequence joins TRBV18 and TRBJ1-1; absent DNA, TCRdb's TRBD1 call cannot be checked. Per the germline V gene, CDR1 is KGHSH and CDR2 is LQKENI. The CDR3 has 12 amino acids. The CDR3 reads CASSDVRDEAFF.

The chain uses TRBV7-3 and TRBJ2-1; TCRdb outputs TRBD2, but without DNA this stays unchecked. CDR3 length: 17 residues. CDR1 and CDR2 from the germline V gene are SGHTA and FQGTGA. The CDR3 sequence: CASSLRGATSGRSEQFF.

The rearrangement uses TRBV5-1 and TRBJ1-2; there is no DNA to check the TCRdb D call of TRBD1. The V gene's germline CDR1 is SGHRS and CDR2 YFSETQ. The length of the CDR3 is 17 residues. The CDR3: CASSLVGRGLLDYGYTF.

The rearrangement joins TRBV11-3 to TRBJ2-7. Germline V gene data show CDR1 as SGHNT and CDR2 as YENEEA. The CDR3 loop spans 14 amino acids. CDR3 in amino acids: CASSLVGVPYHQYF.

This chain joins TRBV5-6 and TRBJ2-7; TCRdb's D call, TRBD1, is unchecked because there is no DNA. The CDR3 spans 15 residues. Germline CDR1 is SGHDT and CDR2 is YYEEEE. The CDR3 is CASSRNRQGAYEQYF.

The rearrangement uses TRBV12-3 or TRBV12-4 and TRBJ2-1; the TCRdb call, TRBD2, lacks DNA for checking. The CDR3 consists of 14 residues. CDR3 sequence reads: CASSWTSGYNEQFF.

The chain's CDR3 is CASSLSFSGETQYF. The chain combines TRBV12-3 or TRBV12-4 with TRBJ2-5. The CDR3 has 14 residues.

CDR3 loop: CASSLGDRAYEQYF. V usage is TRBV13 and J usage is TRBJ2-7; absent DNA, TCRdb's TRBD1 call cannot be checked. The CDR3 consists of 14 residues. The germline V gene has CDR1 PRHDT and CDR2 FYEKMQ (reference sequence).

This chain uses TRBV27 with TRBJ2-7; without DNA, the TCRdb call of TRBD1 cannot be checked. This CDR3 region has 15 residues. The germline V gene has CDR1 MNHEY and CDR2 SMNVEV (reference sequence). The CDR3: CASSLSGQGIYEQYF.

The rearrangement joins TRBV13 to TRBJ2-7; TCRdb selects TRBD2, and the lack of DNA leaves this call unchecked. This CDR3 has 14 amino acids. Germline loops: CDR1 PRHDT, CDR2 FYEKMQ (reference sequence). The CDR3 protein is CASSPRDSSLEQYF.

The chain joins TRBV28 to TRBJ2-7; TCRdb's D gene call, TRBD2, goes unchecked for lack of DNA. The CDR3 totals 14 residues. CDR1 is MDHEN and CDR2 is SYDVKM in the germline V gene. CDR3 in amino acids: CASRPGLAVYEQYF. The full variable domain, rest sourced from reference TRBV28 and TRBJ2-7, is DVKVTQSSRYLVKRTGEKVFLECVQDMDHENMFWYRQDPGLGLRLIYFSYDVKMKEKGDIPEGYSVSREKKERFSLILESASTNQTSMYLCASRPGLAVYEQYFGPGTRLTVT.

This chain joins TRBV7-9 and TRBJ2-1; without DNA, the TCRdb call of TRBD1 cannot be checked. This CDR3 has 14 residues. Germline V CDR1 and CDR2: SEHNR, FQNEAQ (reference sequence). The CDR3 is CASSSQQGQYEQFF.

This chain joins TRBV28 and TRBJ1-1; with no DNA, the TCRdb D assignment of TRBD1 cannot be verified. This CDR3 contains 12 residues. Germline V gene sequence: CDR1 MDHEN, CDR2 SYDVKM. CDR3 sequence reads: CASSGQNTEAFF.

This rearrangement joins TRBV7-3 to TRBJ2-7; TCRdb outputs TRBD1, but without DNA this stays unchecked. The CDR3 is made up of 15 amino acids. Germline CDR1 reads SGHTA; CDR2 reads FQGTGA. CDR3 in amino acids: CASSAEGGTSYEQYF. Filled out from reference TRBV7-3 and TRBJ2-7, the complete variable domain reads GAGVSQTPSNKVTEKGKYVELRCDPISGHTALYWYRQSLGQGPEFLIYFQGTGAADDSGLPNDRFFAVRPEGSVSTLKIQRTERGDSAVYLCASSAEGGTSYEQYFGPGTRLTVT.